This T cell receptor (beta chain) appears in the sequencing data of a study of long-term antiretroviral therapy in people with HIV. Study overall: The 2015 immediate-ART recommendation was preceded by the earliest samples by about a decade. Study-wide findings and caveats: CDR3 lengths in HIV samples spanned a narrower range than controls.

The CDR3 runs 14 residues. Germline loops: CDR1 SGHNT, CDR2 YYREEE (reference sequence). V trimming: 1 base; J trimming: 4 bases; junction bases outside the gene matches: 1. Version v3.0 of the immunoSEQ assay ran at survey level. Sequencing was performed with immunoSEQ multiplex PCR; in TCRdb, only in-frame clones are kept and a portion is missing. The sample consists of 25,000 to 30,000 clones, over 75% of them appearing once. This clone was detected only once. Its antigen is not identified. Source: unsorted PBMCs, taken 5.2 years after starting antiretroviral therapy. The receptor's source is a woman aged 40-49 years with HIV. V is TRBV5-4 and J is TRBJ2-2; 7 bases are shared with TRBD1. The CDR3 reads CASSLTGVTGELFF. DNA of the CDR3: TGTGCCAGCAGCTTGACAGGGGTCACCGGGGAGCTGTTTTTT.